A single sample is the source of the 32 T cell receptor beta chains below, sequenced in a study of CD8 T cells in ankylosing spondylitis. Whole-study results and caveats: Blood from ankylosing spondylitis patients appeared to carry a characteristic roughly 8-variant TCR beta motif.

TCRdb redid the calling of the 5' RACE reads with MiXCR, one entry per CDR3 protein. The table includes 800,000 to 900,000 distinct CDR3 sequences, approximately 12% detected once. The antigens of these receptors remain unknown. Sequencing input: blood, either unsorted or a sorted T cell fraction (not recorded which). These receptors all stem from a male donor with ankylosing spondylitis.

This clonotype was observed at least ten times. Here the CDR3 DNA reads TGCAGTGCCTTGGACTACACTGAAGCTTTCTTT. It is translated as CSALDYTEAFF. V is TRBV20-1 and J is TRBJ1-1; D unresolved. This CDR3 is 11 amino acids long. Per germline, CDR1 DFQATT and CDR2 SNEGSKA (reference sequence). Trimming removed 6 bases from V and 3 bases from J, with 8 bases in between.

This clonotype has at least ten counts. The J gene is TRBJ2-7, the V gene TRBV5-1; 7 bases align to TRBD2. Germline V lookup: CDR1 SGHRS, CDR2 YFSETQ. This CDR3 region has 14 residues. Trimming cost V 0 bases and J 5 bases; bases outside gene matches: 5. This chain's CDR3 is CASSLATTSDEQYF. The CDR3 coding sequence is TGCGCCAGCAGCTTGGCCACAACTAGCGACGAGCAGTACTTC.

This chain links TRBV28 with TRBJ1-2, with a possible D match to TRBD1 (5 bases). V lost 2 bases and J 4 bases, leaving 11 bases between the germline ends. CDR1 and CDR2 from the germline V gene are MDHEN and SYDVKM. The CDR3 loop spans 14 amino acids. CDR3 coding DNA: TGTGCCAGCAGTTTACCCGGGGGGATCTATGGCTACACCTTC. It is translated as CASSLPGGIYGYTF.

The chain carries TRBV20-1 and TRBJ1-2; TRBD1 aligns across 11 bases. Germline CDR1 is DFQATT and CDR2 is SNEGSKA (reference sequence). CDR3 length equals 14 residues. With 5 bases clipped from V and 8 bases from J, the junction kept 10 bases outside the gene matches. CDR3 nucleotides: TGCAGTGCTTCGGGCGGGACAGGGGGATTCGGCTACACCTTC. Amino acids: CSASGGTGGFGYTF.

The genes are TRBV12-5 and TRBJ1-2; D may be TRBD1 (5 bases). The CDR3 totals 14 residues. The germline V gene has CDR1 LGHNT and CDR2 FRNRAP. Trimming took off 3 bases at V and 8 bases at J, with 16 bases between the two ends. CDR3 sequence reads: CASGFGDGIGGYTF. In nucleotides, the CDR3 is TGTGCTAGTGGTTTTGGGGACGGCATTGGGGGCTACACCTTC.

This clonotype was detected a few times. This chain uses TRBV12-3 or TRBV12-4 with TRBJ1-4; D unresolved. V lost 2 bases and J 7 bases, leaving 17 bases between the germline ends. This CDR3 has 16 residues. The CDR3 sequence: CASSLWIDRPPEKLFF. In DNA, the CDR3 is TGTGCCAGCAGTTTATGGATTGATAGACCTCCTGAAAAACTGTTTTTT.

This chain links TRBV4-2 with TRBJ2-7; maybe TRBD2 (7 bases). The V end lost 4 bases, the J end lost 8 bases, and 18 bases lay between the germline ends. The CDR3 covers 14 residues. Germline CDR1 and CDR2: LGHNA and YNFKEQ. The CDR3, as DNA: TGTGCCAGCAGCCTCACGGGGGCGGGGGAGAAGCAGTACTTC. Its protein is CASSLTGAGEKQYF.

This clonotype was found many times. Sequence at one end of the junction differs from germline and may be a read error. This rearrangement joins TRBV12-3 or TRBV12-4 to TRBJ2-7, with 7 bases that match TRBD1. The CDR3 runs to 12 residues. The CDR3, as DNA: TGTGCCAGCAGTTTTGGGCAGGGGGTTTATCGCTTC. This encodes CASSFGQGVYRF.

A few counts support this clonotype. CDR3 region: CSASQGFQPQHF. The CDR3 DNA follows: TGCAGTGCCTCCCAGGGGTTTCAGCCCCAGCATTTT. This chain connects TRBV20-1 to TRBJ1-5, with D perhaps matching TRBD1 (6 bases). The length of the CDR3 is 12 residues. Germline V gene sequence: CDR1 DFQATT, CDR2 SNEGSKA (reference sequence). The V gene lost 6 bases and the J gene lost 6 bases, with 12 bases spanning the gap.

This clonotype was counted a few times. The chain employs TRBV7-9 and TRBJ1-2; 8 bases agree with TRBD1. The ends lost 5 bases at V and 8 bases at J; junction bases unmatched: 10. The CDR3 spans 14 residues. Germline CDR1 reads SEHNR; CDR2 reads FQNEAQ (reference sequence). The CDR3 nucleotides are TGTGCCAGCAGCACGGGACAGGCCGTGGGCGGCTACACCTTC. The encoded protein is CASSTGQAVGGYTF.

The J gene is TRBJ1-5, the V gene TRBV7-9; D may be TRBD1 (5 bases). V lost 4 bases, J lost 7 bases, and 14 bases lay in between. The CDR3 loop spans 14 amino acids. Germline CDR1 is SEHNR and CDR2 is FQNEAQ (reference sequence). CDR3: CASSWDLGGQPQHF. DNA of the CDR3: TGTGCCAGCAGCTGGGACCTCGGCGGACAGCCCCAGCATTTT.

This chain links TRBV7-8 with TRBJ2-1; no firm D call. Per the germline V gene, CDR1 is SGHVS and CDR2 is FQNEAQ. Trimming took off 0 bases at V and 2 bases at J, with 5 bases between the two ends. The CDR3 is 14 residues long. CDR3 nucleotide sequence: TGTGCCAGCAGCTTAGCGGCAGCCTACAATGAGCAGTTCTTC. Translation gives CASSLAAAYNEQFF.

There are many counts of this clonotype. V usage is TRBV4-2 and J usage is TRBJ2-7, with 12 bases identical to TRBD2. V was clipped by 4 bases and J by 3 bases; unmatched bases: 7. CDR1 is LGHNA and CDR2 is YNFKEQ in the germline V gene. This CDR3 contains 16 residues. The CDR3 region is CASSRETSGGRYEQYF. The CDR3 bases are TGTGCCAGCAGCCGAGAGACTAGCGGGGGCCGCTACGAGCAGTACTTC.

The J gene is TRBJ1-1, the V gene TRBV10-3; D is perhaps TRBD1 (6 bases). This CDR3 region has 16 residues. Trimming removed 5 bases at V and 2 bases at J, with 18 bases between. Per germline, CDR1 ENHRY and CDR2 SYGVKD. For the CDR3, the DNA is TGTGCCATCAGTATGACAATGACAGGTGAAAACACTGAAGCTTTCTTT. Translating gives CAISMTMTGENTEAFF.

The genes are TRBV30 and TRBJ1-6; weak D call: TRBD1 (6 bases). There are 17 residues in the CDR3. Germline-derived CDR1 and CDR2 are GTSNPN and SVGIG (reference sequence). The V and J ends lost 4 bases and 1 base respectively, with 17 bases between them. CDR3: CAWITGTGESYNSPLHF. For the CDR3, the DNA is TGTGCCTGGATCACAGGGACGGGGGAGTCCTATAATTCACCCCTCCACTTT.

The sample holds a few counts of this clonotype. The chain carries TRBV28 and TRBJ1-2; D possibly corresponds to TRBD1 (6 bases). The germline gives CDR1 MDHEN, CDR2 SYDVKM. The CDR3 covers 13 residues. V lost 10 bases and J 4 bases, leaving 16 bases between the germline ends. CDR3 sequence: CAIYPPQGYGYTF. CDR3 in DNA: TGTGCCATCTACCCCCCACAGGGCTATGGCTACACCTTC.

This clonotype was counted between two and nine times. This sequence joins TRBV7-2 and TRBJ1-1; a weak D match, TRBD1 (6 bases). Deletions cut 1 base from V and 11 bases from J, with 14 bases between. CDR1 is SGHTA and CDR2 is FQGNSA in the germline V gene. The CDR3 contains 13 residues. CDR3 region: CASSLVGGASAFF. The CDR3 DNA sequence: TGTGCCAGCAGCTTAGTCGGGGGCGCGTCGGCTTTCTTT.

In regard to this clonotype: A much larger clone is a single base away; this may be a read error. The gene calls are TRBV10-3 and TRBJ1-1; D is ambiguous. The CDR3 is made up of 13 amino acids. Germline CDR1 is ENHRY and CDR2 is SYGVKD. This CDR3 reads CAISDWEITEASF. Written as DNA, the CDR3 is TGTGCCATCAGTGACTGGGAGATCACTGAAGCTTCCTTT.

This clonotype was seen a few times. The chain couples TRBV4-2 to TRBJ1-6, with D unclear. Trimming cost V 0 bases and J 8 bases, with 8 bases left between them. In germline, CDR1 is LGHNA, CDR2 YNFKEQ. There are 14 residues in the CDR3. CDR3 in amino acids: CASSQDLGDSPLHF. CDR3 nucleotide sequence: TGTGCCAGCAGCCAAGATCTTGGGGATTCACCCCTCCACTTT.

This clonotype was seen more than once but under ten times. The chain uses TRBV12-3 or TRBV12-4 and TRBJ2-7; 7 bases line up with TRBD1. This CDR3 spans 14 amino acids. The trim removed 8 bases at V and 2 bases at J, leaving 9 bases unmatched. In DNA form, the CDR3 reads TGTGCCAGCGGTAGACAGGGCAGCCCCTACGAGCAGTACTTC. Translated: CASGRQGSPYEQYF.

Here the CDR3 DNA reads TGCGCCAGCAGCCGAGATACTAGAAACACCATATATTTT. Translation gives CASSRDTRNTIYF. This chain connects TRBV4-3 to TRBJ1-3; D gene uncertain. The germline V gene has CDR1 LGHNA and CDR2 YSLEER. CDR3 length equals 13 residues. V was trimmed by 4 bases and J by 5 bases, leaving 9 bases between them.

CDR3 amino acids: CASSPHLDGAQTGELFF. CDR3 DNA: TGCGCCAGCAGCCCACATCTTGACGGGGCCCAAACCGGGGAGCTGTTTTTT. V usage is TRBV4-3 and J usage is TRBJ2-2; D assignment may be TRBD1 or TRBD2 (5 bases each). The V and J ends lost 4 bases and 5 bases respectively, with 20 bases between them. Germline CDR1 LGHNA, CDR2 YSLEER. This CDR3 comprises 17 residues.

This clonotype was recorded many times. This chain links TRBV7-2 with TRBJ2-5, with TRBD2 matching 8 bases. Germline assignment: CDR1 SGHTA and CDR2 FQGNSA. This CDR3 is 14 amino acids long. J was trimmed by 4 bases and V by 1 base; bases with no gene match: 2. This CDR3 is CASSLDLAGETQYF. The CDR3 nucleotides are TGTGCCAGCAGCTTAGATCTAGCGGGAGAGACCCAGTACTTC. The entire variable domain, with the rest obtained from reference TRBV7-2 and TRBJ2-5, is as follows: GAGVSQSPSNKVTEKGKDVELRCDPISGHTALYWYRQSLGQGLEFLIYFQGNSAPDKSGLPSDRFSAERTGGSVSTLTIQRTQQEDSAVYLCASSLDLAGETQYFGPGTRLLVL.

This clonotype occurred a few times. J is TRBJ1-1 and V is TRBV6-2 or TRBV6-3, with D possibly matching TRBD1 (5 bases). The CDR3 length is 15 residues. Germline CDR1 and CDR2: MNHEY and SVGEGT. Trimming shortened V by 4 bases and J by 3 bases, and 15 bases separated the two germline ends. The CDR3 loop reads CASSSRRGMDTEAFF. DNA of the CDR3: TGTGCCAGCAGTTCCCGGAGGGGCATGGACACTGAAGCTTTCTTT.

The chain has TRBV20-1 and TRBJ2-1; possible D gene TRBD2, 6 bases. V lost 1 base, J lost 0 bases, and 13 bases lay in between. The CDR3 spans 16 residues. Germline V lookup: CDR1 DFQATT, CDR2 SNEGSKA (reference sequence). CDR3 nucleotides: TGCAGTGCTAGAGCTTCGGAGGGCCACTCCTACAATGAGCAGTTCTTC. It is translated as CSARASEGHSYNEQFF.

This clonotype was found a few times. This may be a read error, as it is one base from a much larger clone. This chain uses TRBV5-1 with TRBJ2-7; D is ambiguous. Germline V gene sequence: CDR1 SGHRS, CDR2 YFSETQ. The CDR3 totals 13 residues. V was pared by 0 bases and J by 2 bases, with 6 bases between. The CDR3 region is CASSLEQTYEQYF. CDR3 nucleotides: TGCGCCAGCAGCTTGGAACAGACCTACGAGCAGTACTTC.

DNA for the CDR3: TGTGCCAGCAGCGTAGCTGAAGAGAACACTGAAGCTTTCTTT. Its protein is CASSVAEENTEAFF. The chain joins TRBV9 to TRBJ1-1, with D unresolved. The CDR3 has 14 amino acids. Germline CDR1 and CDR2: SGDLS and YYNGEE. V lost 0 bases and J lost 1, with 7 bases in between.

In this sample, this clonotype turned up a few times. The gene calls are TRBV7-2 and TRBJ2-7; no firm D call. Between the trimmed V and J ends, which lost 4 bases and 6 bases, there was a span of 10 bases. Germline CDR1 SGHTA, CDR2 FQGNSA. The length of the CDR3 is 12 residues. DNA of the CDR3: TGTGCCAGCAGCTGGCACGTTCGCGAGCAGTACTTC. As protein: CASSWHVREQYF.

This clonotype showed up many times. The chain recombines TRBV10-3 with TRBJ2-7; D is unclear. This CDR3 has 14 residues. Germline V gives CDR1 ENHRY, CDR2 SYGVKD. V shed 5 bases and J shed 0 bases, with 11 bases lying between them. The CDR3 loop reads CAISPGPSSYEQYF. The CDR3 coding sequence is TGTGCCATCAGTCCCGGTCCTAGCTCCTACGAGCAGTACTTC.

The CDR3 nucleotides read TGTGCCAGCAGTCTAGAGGCGGGCGCTGGGTTAGGTGGCTACACCTTC. Amino acids: CASSLEAGAGLGGYTF. V usage is TRBV7-2 and J usage is TRBJ1-2; D call uncertain. The CDR3 runs 16 residues. The V gene lost 6 bases and the J gene lost 7 bases, with 24 bases spanning the gap. Germline CDR1 is SGHTA and CDR2 is FQGNSA.

The sample holds many counts of this clonotype. This chain connects TRBV20-1 to TRBJ2-3, with 8 bases aligning to TRBD2. Germline values: CDR1 DFQATT, CDR2 SNEGSKA (reference sequence). This CDR3 has 16 amino acids. The V segment lost 3 bases and the J segment 1 base; nucleotides outside the gene matches: 9. The CDR3 reads CSARSRGGRGTDTQYF. For the CDR3, the DNA is TGCAGTGCTAGGAGCCGGGGGGGGAGGGGCACAGATACGCAGTATTTT.

The genes are TRBV11-3 and TRBJ2-1; no clear D gene. CDR1 is SGHNT, CDR2 YENEEA, per germline. V dropped 0 bases and J dropped 9 bases, with 12 bases sitting between them. This CDR3 comprises 14 residues. The CDR3: CASSLDPYKLEQFF. CDR3 nucleotide sequence: TGTGCCAGCAGCTTAGATCCATACAAACTTGAGCAGTTCTTC.